This TCR beta chain was identified in a study of blood T cell repertoires in COVID-19. Study in general: Whether acute or convalescent, the COVID-19 samples came from the United States, Italy and Spain. PBMCs, B-cell-depleted T cells, or T cells provided the cDNA or gDNA that made up the material.

As originally analysed: Amplification with reference gene primers provided the estimates of nucleated cell counts. Repertoires were generated with immunoSEQ multiplex PCR, while TCRdb's copy carries only in-frame clones and drops some. V and J calls and clone size follow that table, whereas D and trimming were derived from the DNA. This sample has around 100,000 clones, with 85% to 90% found just once. Losses at the gene ends were 1 base for V and 5 bases for J; bases not matched to a gene: 6. Germline V lookup: CDR1 SGHRS, CDR2 YFSETQ. This CDR3 comprises 16 residues. The receptor comes from a human donor in a cohort sampled during active COVID-19. The rearrangement joins TRBV5-1 to TRBJ2-3; 11 positions match TRBD2. Material: peripheral blood. The CDR3: CASSLSLAGGGDTQYF. CDR3 sequence (DNA): TGCGCCAGCAGCTTGTCTCTAGCGGGGGGAGGAGATACGCAGTATTTT.